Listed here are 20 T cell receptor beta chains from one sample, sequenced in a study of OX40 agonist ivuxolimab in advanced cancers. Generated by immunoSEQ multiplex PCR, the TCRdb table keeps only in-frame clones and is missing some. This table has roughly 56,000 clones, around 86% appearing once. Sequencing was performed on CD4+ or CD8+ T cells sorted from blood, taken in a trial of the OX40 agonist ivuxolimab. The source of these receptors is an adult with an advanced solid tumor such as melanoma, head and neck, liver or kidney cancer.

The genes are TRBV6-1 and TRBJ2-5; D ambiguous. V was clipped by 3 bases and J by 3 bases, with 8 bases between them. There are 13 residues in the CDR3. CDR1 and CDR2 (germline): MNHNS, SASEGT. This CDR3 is CASSDRRKETQYF. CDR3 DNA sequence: TGTGCCAGCAGTGATCGGCGGAAAGAGACCCAGTACTTC.

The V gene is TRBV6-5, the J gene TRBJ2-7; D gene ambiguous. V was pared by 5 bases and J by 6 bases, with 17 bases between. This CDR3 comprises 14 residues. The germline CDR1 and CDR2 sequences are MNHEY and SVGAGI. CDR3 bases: TGTGCCAGCAGTGACCGGTGGTCGACGAGCGAGCAGTACTTC. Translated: CASSDRWSTSEQYF.

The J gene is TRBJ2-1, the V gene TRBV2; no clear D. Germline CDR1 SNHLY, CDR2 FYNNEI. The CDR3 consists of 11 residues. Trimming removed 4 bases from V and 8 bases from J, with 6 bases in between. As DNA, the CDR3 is TGTGCCAGCAGTGGCTTCGATGAGCAGTTCTTC. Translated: CASSGFDEQFF. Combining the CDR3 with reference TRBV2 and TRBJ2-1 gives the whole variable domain EPEVTQTPSHQVTQMGQEVILRCVPISNHLYFYWYRQILGQKVEFLVSFYNNEISEKSEIFDDQFSVERPDGSNFTLKIRSTKLEDSAMYFCASSGFDEQFFGPGTRLTVL.

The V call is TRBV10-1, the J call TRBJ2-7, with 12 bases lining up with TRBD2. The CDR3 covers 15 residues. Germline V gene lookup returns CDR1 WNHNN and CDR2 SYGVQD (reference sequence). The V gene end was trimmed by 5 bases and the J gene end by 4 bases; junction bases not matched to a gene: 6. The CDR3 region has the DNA TGCGCCAGCAGTTTACGGACTAGCGGGGTATACGAGCAGTACTTC. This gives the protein CASSLRTSGVYEQYF.

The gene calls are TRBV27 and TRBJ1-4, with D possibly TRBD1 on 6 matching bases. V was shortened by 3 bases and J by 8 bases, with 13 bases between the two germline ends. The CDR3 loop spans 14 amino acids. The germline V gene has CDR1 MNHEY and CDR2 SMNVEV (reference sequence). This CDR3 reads CASSFRQDGEKLFF. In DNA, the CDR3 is TGTGCCAGCAGTTTCCGACAGGATGGGGAAAAACTGTTTTTT. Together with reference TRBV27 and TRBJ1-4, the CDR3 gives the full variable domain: EAQVTQNPRYLITVTGKKLTVTCSQNMNHEYMSWYRQDPGLGLRQIYYSMNVEVTDKGDVPEGYKVSRKEKRNFPLILESPSPNQTSLYFCASSFRQDGEKLFFGSGTQLSVL.

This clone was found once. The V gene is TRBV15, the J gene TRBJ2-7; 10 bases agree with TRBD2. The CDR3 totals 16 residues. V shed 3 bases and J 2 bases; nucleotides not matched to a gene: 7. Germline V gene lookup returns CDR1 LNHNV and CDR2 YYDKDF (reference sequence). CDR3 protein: CATSSGKRGGTYEQYF. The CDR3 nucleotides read TGTGCCACCAGCAGTGGGAAGCGGGGGGGGACCTACGAGCAGTACTTC.

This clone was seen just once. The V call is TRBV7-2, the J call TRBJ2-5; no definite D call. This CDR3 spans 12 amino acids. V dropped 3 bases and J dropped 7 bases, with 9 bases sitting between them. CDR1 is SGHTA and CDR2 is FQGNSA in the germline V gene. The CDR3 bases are TGTGCCAGCAGCTTTTTATGGGGGACCCAGTACTTC. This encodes CASSFLWGTQYF. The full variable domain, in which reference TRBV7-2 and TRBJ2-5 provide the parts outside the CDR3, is GAGVSQSPSNKVTEKGKDVELRCDPISGHTALYWYRQSLGQGLEFLIYFQGNSAPDKSGLPSDRFSAERTGGSVSTLTIQRTQQEDSAVYLCASSFLWGTQYFGPGTRLLVL.

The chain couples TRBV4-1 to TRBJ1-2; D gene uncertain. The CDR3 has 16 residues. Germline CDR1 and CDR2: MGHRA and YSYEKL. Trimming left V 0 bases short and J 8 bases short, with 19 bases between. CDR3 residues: CASSQDDARTSGGYTF. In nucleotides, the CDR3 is TGCGCCAGCAGCCAAGATGACGCGAGAACCTCGGGAGGCTACACCTTC.

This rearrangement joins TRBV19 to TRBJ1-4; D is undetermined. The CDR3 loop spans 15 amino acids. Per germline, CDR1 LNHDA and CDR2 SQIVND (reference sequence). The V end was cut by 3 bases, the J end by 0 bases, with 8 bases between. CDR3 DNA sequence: TGTGCCAGTAGTATTGGGTACGCAACTAATGAAAAACTGTTTTTT. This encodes CASSIGYATNEKLFF.

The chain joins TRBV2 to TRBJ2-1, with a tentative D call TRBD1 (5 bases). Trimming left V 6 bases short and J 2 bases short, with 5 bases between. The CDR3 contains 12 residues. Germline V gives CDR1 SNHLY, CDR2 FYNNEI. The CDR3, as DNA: TGTGCCAGCAGGGACACCTACAATGAGCAGTTCTTC. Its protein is CASRDTYNEQFF.

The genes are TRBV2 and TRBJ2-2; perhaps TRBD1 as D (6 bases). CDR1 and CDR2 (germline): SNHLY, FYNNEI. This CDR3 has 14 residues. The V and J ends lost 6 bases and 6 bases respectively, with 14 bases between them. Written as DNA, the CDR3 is TGTGCCAGCAGGGGGGACAATTACGCCGGGGAGCTGTTTTTT. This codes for CASRGDNYAGELFF.

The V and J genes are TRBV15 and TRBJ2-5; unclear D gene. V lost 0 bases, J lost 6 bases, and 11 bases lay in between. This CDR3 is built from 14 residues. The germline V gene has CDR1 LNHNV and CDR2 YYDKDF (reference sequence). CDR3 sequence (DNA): TGTGCCACCAGCAGAGATCTTGGCGTAAAGACCCAGTACTTC. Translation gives CATSRDLGVKTQYF. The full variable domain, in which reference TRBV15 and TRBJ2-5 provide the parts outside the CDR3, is DAMVIQNPRYQVTQFGKPVTLSCSQTLNHNVMYWYQQKSSQAPKLLFHYYDKDFNNEADTPDNFQSRRPNTSFCFLDIRSPGLGDTAMYLCATSRDLGVKTQYFGPGTRLLVL.

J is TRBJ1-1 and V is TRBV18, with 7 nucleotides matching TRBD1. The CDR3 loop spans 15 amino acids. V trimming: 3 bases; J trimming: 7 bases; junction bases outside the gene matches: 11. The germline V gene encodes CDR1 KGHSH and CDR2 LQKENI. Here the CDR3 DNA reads TGTGCCAGCTCACCCTGGACAGGCGGAAGGGATGAAGCTTTCTTT. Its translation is CASSPWTGGRDEAFF.

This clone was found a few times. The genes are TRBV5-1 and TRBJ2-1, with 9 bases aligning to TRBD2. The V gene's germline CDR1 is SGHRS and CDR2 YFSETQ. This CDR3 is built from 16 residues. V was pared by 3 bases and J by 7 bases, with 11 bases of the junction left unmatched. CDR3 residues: CASSWAGGGAANEQFF. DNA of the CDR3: TGCGCCAGCAGCTGGGCTGGCGGGGGGGCAGCAAATGAGCAGTTCTTC.

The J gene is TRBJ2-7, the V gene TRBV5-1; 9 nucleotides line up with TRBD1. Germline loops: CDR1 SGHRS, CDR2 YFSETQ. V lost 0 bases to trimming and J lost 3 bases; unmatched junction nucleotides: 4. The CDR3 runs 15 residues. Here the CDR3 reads CASSLVGTGLYEQYF. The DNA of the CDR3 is TGCGCCAGCAGCTTGGTTGGGACAGGGCTCTACGAGCAGTACTTC.

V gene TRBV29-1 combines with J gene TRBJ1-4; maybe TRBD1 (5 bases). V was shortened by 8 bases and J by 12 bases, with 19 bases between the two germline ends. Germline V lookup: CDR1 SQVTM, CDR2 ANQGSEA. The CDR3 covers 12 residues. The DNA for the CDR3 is TGCAGCTTCCCGGGGGGGGGTAGGCAACTGTTTTTT. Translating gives CSFPGGGRQLFF.

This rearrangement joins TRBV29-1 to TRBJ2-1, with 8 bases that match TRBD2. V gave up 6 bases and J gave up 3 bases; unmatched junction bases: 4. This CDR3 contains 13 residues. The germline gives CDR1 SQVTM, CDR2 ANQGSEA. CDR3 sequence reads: CSVSAGGYNEQFF. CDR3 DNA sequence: TGCAGCGTCTCGGCGGGGGGCTACAATGAGCAGTTCTTC.

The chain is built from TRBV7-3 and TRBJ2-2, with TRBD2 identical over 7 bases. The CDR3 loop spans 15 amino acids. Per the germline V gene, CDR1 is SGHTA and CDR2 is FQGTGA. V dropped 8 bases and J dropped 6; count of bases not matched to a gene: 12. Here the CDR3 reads CASAITGTTSGELFF. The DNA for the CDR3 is TGTGCCAGCGCCATAACCGGGACTACCTCCGGGGAGCTGTTTTTT.

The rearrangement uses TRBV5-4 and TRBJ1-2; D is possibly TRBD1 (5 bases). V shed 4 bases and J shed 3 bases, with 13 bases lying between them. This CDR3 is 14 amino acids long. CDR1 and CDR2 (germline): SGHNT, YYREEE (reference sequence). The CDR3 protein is CASSREGLHYGYTF. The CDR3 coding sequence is TGTGCCAGCAGCCGGGAGGGGTTACACTATGGCTACACCTTC.

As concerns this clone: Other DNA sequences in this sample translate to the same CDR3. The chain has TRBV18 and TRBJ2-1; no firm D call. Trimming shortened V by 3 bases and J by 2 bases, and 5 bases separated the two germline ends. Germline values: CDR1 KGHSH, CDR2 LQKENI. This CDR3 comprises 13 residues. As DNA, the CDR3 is TGTGCCAGCTCACCTTCACCCTACAATGAGCAGTTCTTC. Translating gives CASSPSPYNEQFF. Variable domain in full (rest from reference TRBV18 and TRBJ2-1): NAGVMQNPRHLVRRRGQEARLRCSPMKGHSHVYWYRQLPEEGLKFMVYLQKENIIDESGMPKERFSAEFPKEGPSILRIQQVVRGDSAAYFCASSPSPYNEQFFGPGTRLTVL.